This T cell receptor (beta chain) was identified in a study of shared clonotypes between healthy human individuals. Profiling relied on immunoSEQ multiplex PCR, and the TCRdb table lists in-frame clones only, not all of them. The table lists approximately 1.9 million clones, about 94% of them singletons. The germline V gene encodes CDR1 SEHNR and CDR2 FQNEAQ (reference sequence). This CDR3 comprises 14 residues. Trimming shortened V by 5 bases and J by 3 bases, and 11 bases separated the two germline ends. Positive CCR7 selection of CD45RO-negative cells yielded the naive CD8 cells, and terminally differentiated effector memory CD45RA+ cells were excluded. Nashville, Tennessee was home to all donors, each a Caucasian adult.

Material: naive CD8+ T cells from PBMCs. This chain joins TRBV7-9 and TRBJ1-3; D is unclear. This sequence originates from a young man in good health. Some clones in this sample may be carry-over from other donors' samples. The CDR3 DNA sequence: TGTGCCAGCAGCCCCTACGGAGGTGGAAACACCATATATTTT. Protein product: CASSPYGGGNTIYF.